A selection of T cell receptor beta chains follows, all from one sample in a study of beta chain features in type 1 diabetes. Sequencing was performed with immunoSEQ multiplex PCR; in TCRdb, only in-frame clones are kept and a portion is missing. This sample has around 150,000 clones, with about 8.1% found just once. Sequencing input: central memory CD4+ T cells from blood. The receptors stem from a man in his late teens or twenties in good health. Both conserved end residues are part of each CDR3. The D gene is left open where the match is weak. Clone size is stated in some rows and not others, as once, few, many or a class when expanded.

NA | TRBJ1-3 | many | TRBV30 | CAWSDGEAGNTIYF | TGTGCCTGGAGTGATGGAGAAGCGGGAAACACCATATATTTT
NA | TRBJ1-2 | NA | TRBV9 | CASSVAPTAYGYTF | TGTGCCAGCAGCGTGGCACCGACAGCCTATGGCTACACCTTC
NA | TRBJ2-3 | many | TRBV29-1 | CSVDGVADTQYF | TGCAGCGTTGACGGAGTCGCGGATACGCAGTATTTT
TRBD1 | TRBJ1-2 | NA | TRBV7-8 | CASSRRQGASYGYTF | TGTGCCAGCAGCCGCAGACAGGGGGCGAGCTATGGCTACACCTTC
NA | TRBJ1-2 | NA | TRBV21-1 | CASSRAGGGYTF | TGTGCCAGCAGCAGGGCAGGGGGTGGCTACACCTTC
NA | TRBJ2-7 | NA | TRBV6-5 | CASTNDSPYEQYF | TGTGCCAGCACTAACGACAGCCCCTACGAGCAGTACTTC
TRBD1 | TRBJ1-5 | many | TRBV15 | CATSPHGQGGNQPQHF | TGTGCCACCAGCCCCCACGGACAGGGGGGCAATCAGCCCCAGCATTTT
NA | TRBJ2-7 | NA | TRBV7-2 | CASSLGLGQGSYEQYF | TGTGCCAGCAGCTTAGGATTGGGGCAGGGATCCTACGAGCAGTACTTC
TRBD1 | TRBJ2-7 | many | TRBV6-5 | CASRSQGSYEQYF | TGTGCCAGCAGATCACAGGGGTCCTACGAGCAGTACTTC
NA | TRBJ2-1 | NA | TRBV5-4 | CASSKTDRQQFF | TGTGCCAGCAGCAAAACGGACAGACAGCAGTTCTTC
NA | TRBJ2-2 | NA | TRBV7-3 | CASRPDINGELFF | TGTGCCAGCAGACCGGACATCAACGGGGAGCTGTTTTTT
NA | TRBJ2-5 | NA | TRBV7-2 | CASSLARRQETQYF | TGTGCCAGCAGCTTAGCGAGGCGTCAAGAGACCCAGTACTTC
TRBD2 | TRBJ2-1 | few | TRBV18 | CASDRTSGGVGSYNEQFF | TGTGCCAGCGACAGGACTAGCGGGGGGGTAGGCTCCTACAATGAGCAGTTCTTC
NA | TRBJ2-5 | NA | TRBV5-1 | CASSSSPSGETQYF | TGCGCCAGCAGCTCGAGCCCAAGCGGGGAGACCCAGTACTTC
NA | TRBJ2-2 | NA | TRBV15 | CATSRDWEAGELFF | TGCGCCACCAGCAGAGATTGGGAGGCCGGGGAGCTGTTTTTT
NA | TRBJ2-3 | few | TRBV18 | CASSPDFTDTQYF | TGTGCCAGCTCACCAGACTTCACAGATACGCAGTATTTT
NA | TRBJ1-5 | many | TRBV27 | CASSLLGGGFEQPQHF | TGTGCCAGCAGTTTACTTGGTGGGGGGTTCGAACAGCCCCAGCATTTT
TRBD1 | TRBJ2-2 | NA | TRBV30 | CASAGQGTGELFF | TGTGCCTCCGCCGGACAGGGCACCGGGGAGCTGTTTTTT
TRBD1 | TRBJ2-2 | few | TRBV10-3 | CAISGSTGEDTGELFF | TGTGCCATCAGTGGGTCGACAGGGGAAGACACCGGGGAGCTGTTTTTT
NA | TRBJ2-1 | NA | TRBV7-7 | CASSLDKGEQFF | TGTGCTAGCAGCTTAGATAAGGGGGAGCAGTTCTTC
NA | TRBJ2-7 | NA | TRBV28 | CASTLPGTKYEQYF | TGTGCCAGCACCCTCCCCGGGACAAAATACGAGCAGTACTTC
NA | TRBJ2-1 | few | TRBV7-3 | CASSRGRESEQFF | TGTGCCAGCAGCCGAGGTCGGGAGTCTGAGCAGTTCTTC
NA | TRBJ1-1 | few | TRBV9 | CASSTTHMNTEAFF | TGTGCCAGCAGCACAACACACATGAACACTGAAGCTTTCTTT
NA | TRBJ2-1 | many | TRBV29-1 | CSVGWGVNEQFF | TGCAGCGTTGGCTGGGGGGTAAACGAGCAGTTCTTC
NA | TRBJ2-7 | few | TRBV7-9 | CASSKQGPAYEQYF | TGTGCCAGCAGCAAACAGGGTCCCGCTTACGAGCAGTACTTC
TRBD1 | TRBJ2-7 | NA | TRBV28 | CASSSGQSYEQYF | TGTGCCAGCAGTTCGGGACAGTCCTACGAGCAGTACTTC
NA | TRBJ2-5 | NA | TRBV5-5 | CASSLGFGTSLQETQYF | TGTGCCAGCAGCTTGGGATTTGGGACTTCGTTACAAGAGACCCAGTACTTC
TRBD1 | TRBJ1-5 | few | TRBV27 | CASRRDSYQPQHF | TGTGCCAGCAGGCGGGACAGTTATCAGCCCCAGCATTTT
TRBD1 | TRBJ2-1 | NA | TRBV7-9 | CASSLVDRGFQFF | TGTGCCAGCAGCTTAGTTGACAGGGGGTTCCAGTTCTTC
TRBD2 | TRBJ2-2 | NA | TRBV28 | CASSLLAGRANTGELFF | TGTGCCAGCAGTTTACTAGCGGGCCGTGCGAACACCGGGGAGCTGTTTTTT
TRBD1 | TRBJ2-5 | NA | TRBV9 | CASSVGTVEETQYF | TGTGCCAGCAGCGTTGGGACAGTCGAAGAGACCCAGTACTTC
NA | TRBJ1-4 | few | TRBV6-6 | CASSYSQGRTEKLFF | TGTGCCAGCAGTTACTCGCAGGGGCGCACTGAAAAACTGTTTTTT
NA | TRBJ1-5 | NA | TRBV5-1 | CASSLGAVVSGQPQHF | TGCGCCAGCAGCTTGGGGGCAGTCGTTTCAGGACAGCCCCAGCATTTT
NA | TRBJ1-2 | few | TRBV28 | CASTIPGNGYTF | TGTGCCAGCACCATCCCAGGGAATGGCTACACCTTC
TRBD2 | TRBJ2-1 | few | TRBV7-2 | CASSLIAGSYNEQFF | TGTGCCAGCAGCTTAATAGCGGGATCCTACAATGAGCAGTTCTTC
NA | TRBJ2-7 | NA | TRBV18 | CASSPDHLQGLNYEQYF | TGTGCCAGCTCACCGGACCACTTACAGGGACTAAACTACGAGCAGTACTTC
TRBD1 | TRBJ1-4 | NA | TRBV5-1 | CASSLGAGGYELFF | TGCGCCAGCAGCCTTGGGGCAGGGGGCTACGAACTGTTTTTT
NA | TRBJ2-7 | NA | TRBV5-8 | CASSLGRNYEQYF | TGTGCCAGCAGCTTGGGGCGGAACTACGAGCAGTACTTC
NA | TRBJ1-2 | NA | TRBV9 | CASSPSGTPYGYTF | TGTGCCAGCAGCCCATCCGGGACACCATATGGCTACACCTTC
NA | TRBJ1-3 | NA | TRBV7-8 | CASSRSDTSSGNTIYF | TGTGCCAGCAGCCGATCAGACACGAGCTCTGGAAACACCATATATTTT
NA | TRBJ2-7 | NA | TRBV5-1 | CASRGVISYEQYF | TGCGCCAGCAGAGGGGTCATATCCTACGAGCAGTACTTC
NA | TRBJ1-1 | few | TRBV2 | CASSLQGSNTEAFF | TGTGCCAGCAGCTTACAGGGTTCCAACACTGAAGCTTTCTTT
NA | TRBJ2-5 | few | TRBV30 | CGRQETQYF | TGTGGGAGGCAAGAGACCCAGTACTTC
NA | TRBJ2-5 | NA | TRBV2 | CASSAGEQETQYF | TGTGCCAGCAGTGCGGGTGAACAAGAGACCCAGTACTTC
NA | TRBJ1-1 | few | TRBV30 | CAWSRGFGAFF | TGTGCCTGGAGCCGAGGATTCGGAGCTTTCTTT
NA | TRBJ2-7 | many | TRBV7-9 | CASSLDGGYEQYF | TGTGCCAGCAGCTTAGATGGCGGGTACGAGCAGTACTTC
TRBD1 | TRBJ1-5 | few | TRBV5-6 | CASSTLDRADQPQHF | TGTGCCAGCAGCACACTAGACAGGGCGGATCAGCCCCAGCATTTT